This T cell receptor (beta chain) was obtained from a study of response to subunit inactivated influenza vaccine. Findings of the study overall: Seasonal influenza vaccination, on each occasion, was suggested by the authors to recruit few new T cells.

Via MiXCR, TCRdb re-called the RT-PCR reads, giving one row per CDR3 protein. The sample records about 520,000 distinct CDR3 sequences, roughly 7.6% being singletons. This clonotype was detected ten times or more. The antigen is unknown. The TCR comes from a man aged 50-75 years who received an inactivated influenza vaccine. The material sequenced was PBMCs from blood, taken less than 30 months after vaccination.

DNA for the CDR3: TGTGCCAGCAGCTTAGTTGGACGGGGTGTCGGGGAGCTGTTTTTT. This codes for CASSLVGRGVGELFF. The chain combines TRBV7-2 with TRBJ2-2; a possible D gene is TRBD2 (5 bases). V was trimmed by 1 base and J by 7 bases, leaving 13 bases between them. CDR3 size: 15 residues. Germline assignment: CDR1 SGHTA and CDR2 FQGNSA.